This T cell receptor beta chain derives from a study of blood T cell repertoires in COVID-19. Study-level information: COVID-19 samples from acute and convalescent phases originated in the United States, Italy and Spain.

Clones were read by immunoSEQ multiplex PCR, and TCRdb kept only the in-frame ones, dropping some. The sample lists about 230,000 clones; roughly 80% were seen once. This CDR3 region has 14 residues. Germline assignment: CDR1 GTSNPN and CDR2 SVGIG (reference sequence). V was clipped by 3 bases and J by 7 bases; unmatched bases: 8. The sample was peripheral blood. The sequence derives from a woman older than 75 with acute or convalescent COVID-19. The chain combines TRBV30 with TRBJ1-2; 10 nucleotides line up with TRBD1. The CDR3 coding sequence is TGTGCCTGGAGCCGGGACAGGGGTTCTGGTGGCTACACCTTC. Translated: CAWSRDRGSGGYTF.